Sequencing of this TCR beta chain was carried out in a study of cytomegalovirus exposure and HLA in healthy donors (TCRdb year 2017). Describing the broader study: A later analysis indicated that the 95 to 150 validation repertoires were generated on the platform also employed for the 700 or so repertoires of the first cohort. High-throughput TCR immunosequencing, statistical association of individual TCRs with disease status, and machine learning were combined to predict cytomegalovirus infection status. The aim of the study was to test whether cataloging public T cell receptors could identify signatures of past pathogen exposure. Along with the approximately 670-subject first cohort, a separate validation cohort of some 130 different subjects was used. What the research found in general, with its limitations: A later analysis had no HLA typing for the validation cohort, so co-occurrence there was scored across all 130 or so repertoires. According to the authors, the approach could potentially be generalized to other disease states and immunological phenotypes. A total of roughly 160 TCR beta chains were listed by the study as associated with cytomegalovirus. Three of the identified cytomegalovirus-associated TCR beta chains were confirmed in vitro to be specific for cytomegalovirus antigens. Of the cluster scores, 90% to 95% were above 0 in a later analysis, which found that TCRs clustered in the first cohort also tended to co-occur in the 110 or so validation repertoires. Across donors, most TCR sequences were observed very rarely, whereas some public TCRs were present in many individuals. The classifier was reported to diagnose cytomegalovirus status with high specificity and sensitivity in both the original and validation cohorts.

To prepare the library, the immunoSEQ multiplex PCR assay was applied. The study's own analysis went as follows. A statistical classification framework was developed to diagnose cytomegalovirus status using the catalog of TCR beta chain sequences. As stored in TCRdb, this immuneACCESS dataset retains in-frame rearrangements with V and J assigned. A fraction of the clones does not appear; measured against another copy, unresolved V genes explain less than half of the discrepancy, and the remainder lacks a known reason. V, J and clone size reflect that table, while D and trimming were determined from the DNA. The sample records 150,000 to 200,000 clones, more than 75% of which are singletons. Of the sample, 1.4% to 1.5% falls within the top ten clones. CDR1 MNHEY and CDR2 SVGAGI are derived from the germline V gene. The CDR3 covers 13 residues, taking in both the cysteine and the phenylalanine. The DNA shown is the 39-base CDR3, in frame from base 1. The V end gives up 6 bases and the J end 10 bases, leaving 9 bases in the junction not matched to a gene.

Donors formed part of the validation cohort, which comprised about 130 subjects and was distinct from the first cohort of 690 or so subjects. This clone came up once. Its antigen is not yet known. Base qualities are not provided; no much larger clone lies one nucleotide away. The TCR was taken from a young woman in good health and CMV-seronegative. This receptor chain uses TRBV6-5 and TRBJ2-3, with 8 middle bases fitting TRBD1. Material: PBMCs. The CDR3 corresponds to CASSLEDRAPQYF. The nucleotide sequence reads TGTGCCAGCAGCCTAGAGGACAGGGCCCCGCAGTATTTT.